A selection of T cell receptor beta chains follows, all from one sample in a study of cytomegalovirus exposure and HLA in healthy donors. Profiling relied on immunoSEQ multiplex PCR, and the TCRdb table lists in-frame clones only, not all of them. The table includes approximately 150,000 clones, approximately 80% detected once. What was sequenced was PBMCs. These receptors were taken from a man in his forties in good health and CMV-seronegative. Both conserved end residues are part of each CDR3. D genes are given only for firm matches. Rows may omit the clone size; those that give it use once, few, many or a size class.

j_call: TRBJ2-7; v_call: TRBV19; d_call: .; clone_size: .; cdr3_nt: TGTGCCAGTAGTATATTGGGGACACCCTACGAGCAGTACTTC; cdr3_aa: CASSILGTPYEQYF
j_call: TRBJ2-2; v_call: TRBV4-3; d_call: TRBD1; clone_size: .; cdr3_nt: TGCGCCAGCAGCCAGGCCGGGACAGGGGGCACCGGGGAGCTGTTTTTT; cdr3_aa: CASSQAGTGGTGELFF
j_call: TRBJ2-3; v_call: TRBV7-9; d_call: .; clone_size: .; cdr3_nt: TGTGCCAGCAGCAACGTACGGGTCACAGATACGCAGTATTTT; cdr3_aa: CASSNVRVTDTQYF
j_call: TRBJ2-3; v_call: TRBV6-4; d_call: TRBD2; clone_size: .; cdr3_nt: TGTGCCAGCAGTGATAGGACTAGCGGGAGAAAAGATACGCAGTATTTT; cdr3_aa: CASSDRTSGRKDTQYF
j_call: TRBJ2-5; v_call: TRBV25-1; d_call: TRBD2; clone_size: .; cdr3_nt: TGTGCCAGCAGTGAATTGAGTCTAGCGGAGCTCCAAGAGACCCAGTACTTC; cdr3_aa: CASSELSLAELQETQYF
j_call: TRBJ2-1; v_call: TRBV27; d_call: TRBD2; clone_size: few; cdr3_nt: TGTGCCAGCAGTTCACTAGCGGGAAGCTCCTACAATGAGCAGTTCTTC; cdr3_aa: CASSSLAGSSYNEQFF
j_call: TRBJ1-6; v_call: TRBV28; d_call: .; clone_size: once; cdr3_nt: TGTGCCAGCACCACTACCGGGAGCTCCTATAATTCACCCCTCCACTTT; cdr3_aa: CASTTTGSSYNSPLHF
j_call: TRBJ1-3; v_call: TRBV2; d_call: .; clone_size: .; cdr3_nt: TGTGCCAGCACAAGGACAAGCTCTGGAAACACCATATATTTT; cdr3_aa: CASTRTSSGNTIYF
j_call: TRBJ2-7; v_call: TRBV5-4; d_call: TRBD2; clone_size: few; cdr3_nt: TGTGCCAGCACCGATATCAGCGGGGATTACGAGCAGTACTTC; cdr3_aa: CASTDISGDYEQYF
j_call: TRBJ2-7; v_call: TRBV7-8; d_call: TRBD2; clone_size: .; cdr3_nt: TGTGCCAGCAGCTTAGTCTCAGCGGGAGGGCCACTCTCAACCCGGGGGCAGTACTTC; cdr3_aa: CASSLVSAGGPLSTRGQYF
j_call: TRBJ2-7; v_call: TRBV11-2; d_call: .; clone_size: .; cdr3_nt: TGTGCCAGCAGCTTAGTGTCCGAGCAGTACTTC; cdr3_aa: CASSLVSEQYF
j_call: TRBJ2-1; v_call: TRBV18; d_call: TRBD2; clone_size: few; cdr3_nt: TGTGCCAGCTCACCACGATTCGATAGCGGGCCTTACAATGAGCAGTTCTTC; cdr3_aa: CASSPRFDSGPYNEQFF
j_call: TRBJ2-7; v_call: TRBV21-1; d_call: .; clone_size: .; cdr3_nt: TGTGCCAGCAGCACAGAGGGACAGGGAGGCGAGCAGTACTTC; cdr3_aa: CASSTEGQGGEQYF
j_call: TRBJ2-7; v_call: TRBV27; d_call: .; clone_size: .; cdr3_nt: TGTGCCAGCAGTTTCAGCCACAGGGCCTACGAGCAGTGCTTC; cdr3_aa: CASSFSHRAYEQCF
j_call: TRBJ2-7; v_call: TRBV11-2; d_call: .; clone_size: few; cdr3_nt: TGTGCCAGCAGGTCCTTACAGGGGGGGCCCTACGAGCAGTACTTC; cdr3_aa: CASRSLQGGPYEQYF
j_call: TRBJ2-3; v_call: TRBV6-1; d_call: TRBD2; clone_size: .; cdr3_nt: TGTGCCAGCGGGGCGGGGGGCACAGATACGCAGTATTTT; cdr3_aa: CASGAGGTDTQYF
j_call: TRBJ2-1; v_call: TRBV18; d_call: .; clone_size: few; cdr3_nt: TGTGCCAGCTCACCATCATCAGGGTGGAATGAGCAGTTCTTC; cdr3_aa: CASSPSSGWNEQFF
j_call: TRBJ2-2; v_call: TRBV4-1; d_call: TRBD2; clone_size: .; cdr3_nt: TGCGCCAGCAGCCAGGCGGGGGTCACCGGGGAGCTGTTTTTT; cdr3_aa: CASSQAGVTGELFF
j_call: TRBJ2-1; v_call: TRBV9; d_call: .; clone_size: .; cdr3_nt: TGTGCCAGCAGCGTAGATGTTGGCGGGGATTTTTACAATGAGCAGTTCTTC; cdr3_aa: CASSVDVGGDFYNEQFF
j_call: TRBJ2-1; v_call: TRBV7-6; d_call: .; clone_size: .; cdr3_nt: TGTGCCAGCAGCTTAGCCTCTGTTCGGGACTCGAACAATGAGCAGTTCTTC; cdr3_aa: CASSLASVRDSNNEQFF
j_call: TRBJ2-1; v_call: TRBV9; d_call: TRBD2; clone_size: .; cdr3_nt: TGTGCCAGCAGCTCCTGGACTAGCGGGGGGAATAACCCCAATGAGCAGTTCTTC; cdr3_aa: CASSSWTSGGNNPNEQFF
j_call: TRBJ2-3; v_call: TRBV11-2; d_call: .; clone_size: .; cdr3_nt: TGTGCCAGCAGCTTAGCCCGGGACTCCAACACAGATACGCAGTATTTT; cdr3_aa: CASSLARDSNTDTQYF
j_call: TRBJ1-3; v_call: TRBV30; d_call: .; clone_size: once; cdr3_nt: TGTGCCTGGAGTACCCGCGTCCTCTCTGGAAACACCATATATTTT; cdr3_aa: CAWSTRVLSGNTIYF
j_call: TRBJ2-7; v_call: TRBV5-4; d_call: TRBD1; clone_size: few; cdr3_nt: TGTGCCAGCGGCCGGGACAGGGGCTACGAGCAGTACTTC; cdr3_aa: CASGRDRGYEQYF
j_call: TRBJ2-5; v_call: TRBV7-9; d_call: TRBD2; clone_size: .; cdr3_nt: TGTGCCAGCAGCTTATGGGGGACTAGCGGTGGGGCAGAGACCCAGTACTTC; cdr3_aa: CASSLWGTSGGAETQYF
j_call: TRBJ2-5; v_call: TRBV27; d_call: TRBD2; clone_size: .; cdr3_nt: TGTGCCAGCAGCAGGGAGGGACTAGCGGGAGAGGGGGAGACCCAGTACTTC; cdr3_aa: CASSREGLAGEGETQYF